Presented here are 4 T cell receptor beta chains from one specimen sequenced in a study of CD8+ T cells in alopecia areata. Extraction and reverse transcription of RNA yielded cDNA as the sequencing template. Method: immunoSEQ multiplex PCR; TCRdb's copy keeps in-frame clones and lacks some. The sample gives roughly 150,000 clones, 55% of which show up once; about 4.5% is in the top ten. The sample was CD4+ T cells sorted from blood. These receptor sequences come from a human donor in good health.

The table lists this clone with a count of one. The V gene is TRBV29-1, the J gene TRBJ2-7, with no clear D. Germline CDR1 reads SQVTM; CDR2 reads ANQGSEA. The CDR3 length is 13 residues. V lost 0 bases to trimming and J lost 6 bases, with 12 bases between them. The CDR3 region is CSVEEAALSEQYF. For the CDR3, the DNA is TGCAGCGTTGAAGAGGCGGCTCTTAGCGAGCAGTACTTC.

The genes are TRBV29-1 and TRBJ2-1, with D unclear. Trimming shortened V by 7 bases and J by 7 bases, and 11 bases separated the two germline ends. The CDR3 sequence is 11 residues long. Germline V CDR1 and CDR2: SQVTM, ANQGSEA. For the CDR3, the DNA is TGCAGCGCCCCGGTCTGGAATGAGCAGTTCTTC. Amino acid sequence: CSAPVWNEQFF.

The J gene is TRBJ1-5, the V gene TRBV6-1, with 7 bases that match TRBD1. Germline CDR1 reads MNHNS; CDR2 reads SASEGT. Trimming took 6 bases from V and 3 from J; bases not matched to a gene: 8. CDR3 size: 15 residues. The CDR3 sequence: CASSRRGQLNQPQHF. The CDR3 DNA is TGTGCCAGCAGCCGCCGGGGACAGCTCAATCAGCCCCAGCATTTT.

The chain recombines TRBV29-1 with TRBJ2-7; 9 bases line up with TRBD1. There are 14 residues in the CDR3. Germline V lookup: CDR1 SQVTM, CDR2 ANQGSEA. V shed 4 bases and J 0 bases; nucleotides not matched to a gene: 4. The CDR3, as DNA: TGCAGCGTTGTGCCGGGACAGGGCTCCTACGAGCAGTACTTC. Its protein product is CSVVPGQGSYEQYF.